The clone carrying this TCR beta chain was seen more than once but under ten times. This record comes from a study of T-cell reconstitution after alpha-beta-depleted transplantation in children. CDR3 size: 13 residues. Trimming cost V 6 bases and J 7 bases; bases outside gene matches: 4. Germline CDR1 is KGHDR and CDR2 is SFDVKD. It was with unique molecular identifiers that the TCRbeta library was prepared. From the PCR reads, TCRdb called clonotypes with MiXCR, one entry per CDR3 protein. The sample carries some 200,000 distinct CDR3 sequences, about 8.7% recorded once. The sequenced sample was PBMCs, mostly from graft donor cells, obtained 360 days after TCRalphabeta/CD19-depleted stem cell transplant. V is TRBV24-1 and J is TRBJ2-3, with 9 bases that match TRBD2. This receptor was taken from a male patient between 2 and 10 years old who had a stem cell transplant for acute myeloid leukemia, so the T cells may come from the graft donor. The CDR3 sequence is CATSQRGAYTQYF. The DNA of the CDR3 is TGTGCCACCAGTCAGCGGGGGGCTTATACGCAGTATTTT.